Sequencing of this T cell receptor (beta chain) was carried out in a study of blood T cell repertoires in COVID-19. Study summary: There were acute and convalescent COVID-19 samples, and they came from the United States, Italy and Spain.

In the source study's methods: Reference gene primer amplification yielded estimated nucleated cell counts. Sequencing used immunoSEQ multiplex PCR; TCRdb keeps in-frame clones, though not all of them. V and J calls and clone size follow that table, whereas D and trimming were derived from the DNA. The table lists about 12,000 clones, 73% of them singletons, with 30% to 35% in the top ten. The germline V gene has CDR1 KGHSH and CDR2 LQKENI. V dropped 1 base and J dropped 0 bases, with 16 bases sitting between them. The CDR3 runs 19 residues. The sequenced sample was peripheral blood. This receptor was obtained from a human donor in a cohort sampled during active COVID-19. The chain is built from TRBV18 and TRBJ2-6; perhaps TRBD1 as D (6 bases). The CDR3 DNA reads TGTGCCAGCTCACCACAAATAGGACAGCCGTTCTCTGGGGCCAACGTCCTGACTTTC. Translation: CASSPQIGQPFSGANVLTF.